The clone carrying this TCR beta chain was seen repeatedly, ten times or more. The sample is drawn from a study of T cells in Graves' hyperthyroidism and ophthalmopathy. RNA transcripts served as the template for amplifying TCR beta CDR3 regions. The TCR CDR3 first-round RT-PCR relied on the HTBI primer set. MiXCR, applied by TCRdb to the multiplex PCR reads, yields one record per CDR3 protein. The repertoire holds hundreds of thousands of distinct CDR3 sequences, with about 15% as singletons. The PBMCs were taken from about 9.7 ml of fresh peripheral blood. With 6 bases clipped from V and 2 bases from J, the junction kept 4 bases outside the gene matches. Germline values: CDR1 SNHLY, CDR2 FYNNEI. The CDR3 length is 14 residues.

This TCR derives from a man between 18 and 35 years old with Graves' ophthalmopathy. Sequences were obtained from blood. The chain uses TRBV2 and TRBJ2-7, with 10 bases that match TRBD1. The CDR3 loop is CASSGTGDPYEQYF. The CDR3 DNA sequence: TGTGCCAGCAGCGGGACAGGGGATCCCTACGAGCAGTACTTC. The whole variable domain, remainder taken from reference TRBV2 and TRBJ2-7, is EPEVTQTPSHQVTQMGQEVILRCVPISNHLYFYWYRQILGQKVEFLVSFYNNEISEKSEIFDDQFSVERPDGSNFTLKIRSTKLEDSAMYFCASSGTGDPYEQYFGPGTRLTVT.